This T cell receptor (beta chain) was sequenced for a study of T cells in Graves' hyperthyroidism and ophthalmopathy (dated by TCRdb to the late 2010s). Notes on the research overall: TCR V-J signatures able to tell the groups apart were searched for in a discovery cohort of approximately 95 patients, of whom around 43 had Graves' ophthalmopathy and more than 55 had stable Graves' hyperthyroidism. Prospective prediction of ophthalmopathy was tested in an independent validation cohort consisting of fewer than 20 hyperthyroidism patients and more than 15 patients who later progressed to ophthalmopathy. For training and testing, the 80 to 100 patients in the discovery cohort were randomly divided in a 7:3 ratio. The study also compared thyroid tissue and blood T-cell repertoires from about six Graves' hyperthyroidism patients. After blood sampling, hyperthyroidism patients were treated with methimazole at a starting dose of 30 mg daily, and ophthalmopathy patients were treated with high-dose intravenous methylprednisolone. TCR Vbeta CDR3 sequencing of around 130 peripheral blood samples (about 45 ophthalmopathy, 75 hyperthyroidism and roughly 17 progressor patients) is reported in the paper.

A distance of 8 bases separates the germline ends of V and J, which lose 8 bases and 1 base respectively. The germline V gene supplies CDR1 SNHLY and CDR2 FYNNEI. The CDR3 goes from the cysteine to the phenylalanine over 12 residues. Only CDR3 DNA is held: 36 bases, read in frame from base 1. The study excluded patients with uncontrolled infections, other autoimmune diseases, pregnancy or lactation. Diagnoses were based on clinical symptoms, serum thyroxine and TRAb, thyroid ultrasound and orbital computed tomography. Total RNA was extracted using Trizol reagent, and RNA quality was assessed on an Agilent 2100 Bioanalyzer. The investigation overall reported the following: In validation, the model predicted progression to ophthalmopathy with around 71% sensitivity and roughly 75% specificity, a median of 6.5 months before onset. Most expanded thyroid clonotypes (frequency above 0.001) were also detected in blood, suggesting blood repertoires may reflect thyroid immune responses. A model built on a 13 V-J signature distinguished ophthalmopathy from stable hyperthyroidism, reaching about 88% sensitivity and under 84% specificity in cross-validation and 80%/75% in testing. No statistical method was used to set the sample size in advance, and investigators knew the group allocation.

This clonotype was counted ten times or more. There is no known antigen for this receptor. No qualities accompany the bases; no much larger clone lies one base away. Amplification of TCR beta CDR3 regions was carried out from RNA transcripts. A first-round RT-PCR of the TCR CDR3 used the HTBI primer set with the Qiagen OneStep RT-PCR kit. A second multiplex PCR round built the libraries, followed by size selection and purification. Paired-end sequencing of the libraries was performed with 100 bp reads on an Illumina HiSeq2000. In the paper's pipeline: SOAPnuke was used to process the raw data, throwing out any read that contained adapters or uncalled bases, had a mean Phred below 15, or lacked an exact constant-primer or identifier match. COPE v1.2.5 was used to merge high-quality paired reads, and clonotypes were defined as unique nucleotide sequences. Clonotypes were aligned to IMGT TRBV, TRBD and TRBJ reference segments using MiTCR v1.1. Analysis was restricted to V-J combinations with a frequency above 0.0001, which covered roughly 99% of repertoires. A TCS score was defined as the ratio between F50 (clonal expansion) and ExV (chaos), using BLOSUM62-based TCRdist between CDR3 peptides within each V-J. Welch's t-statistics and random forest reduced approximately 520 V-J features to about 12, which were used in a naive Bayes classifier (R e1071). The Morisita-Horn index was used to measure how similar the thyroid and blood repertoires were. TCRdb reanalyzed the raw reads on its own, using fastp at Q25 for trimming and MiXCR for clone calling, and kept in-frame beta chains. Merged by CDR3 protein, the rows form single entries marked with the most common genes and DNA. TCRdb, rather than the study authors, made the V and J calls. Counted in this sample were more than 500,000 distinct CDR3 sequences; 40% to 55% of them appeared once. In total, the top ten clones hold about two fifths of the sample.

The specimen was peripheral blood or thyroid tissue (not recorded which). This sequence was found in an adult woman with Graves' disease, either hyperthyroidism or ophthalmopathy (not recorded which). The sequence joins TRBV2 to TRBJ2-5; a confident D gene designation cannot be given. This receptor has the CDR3 CASRFSQETQYF. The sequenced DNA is TGTGCCAGCCGGTTCAGCCAAGAGACCCAGTACTTC.